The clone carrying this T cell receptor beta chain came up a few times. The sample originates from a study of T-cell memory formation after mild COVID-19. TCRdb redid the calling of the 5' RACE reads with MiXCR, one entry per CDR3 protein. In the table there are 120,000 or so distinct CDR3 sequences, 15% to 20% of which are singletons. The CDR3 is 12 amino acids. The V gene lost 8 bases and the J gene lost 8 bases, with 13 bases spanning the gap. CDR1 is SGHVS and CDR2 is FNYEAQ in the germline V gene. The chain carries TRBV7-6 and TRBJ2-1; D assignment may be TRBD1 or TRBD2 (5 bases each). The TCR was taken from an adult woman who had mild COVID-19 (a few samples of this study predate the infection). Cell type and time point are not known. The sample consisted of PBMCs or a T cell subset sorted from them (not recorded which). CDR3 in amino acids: CASGLGGYEQFF. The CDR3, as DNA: TGTGCCAGCGGTCTTGGGGGTTATGAGCAGTTCTTC.